The following is a T cell receptor beta chain sequence with its context. This entry is derived from a study of cytotoxic CD8 clonotypes in ibrutinib-treated CLL. Measured with immunoSEQ multiplex PCR; TCRdb has only the in-frame clones, and not every one. The sample records over 120,000 clones, approximately 80% being singletons. With 6 bases clipped from V and 5 bases from J, the junction kept 16 bases outside the gene matches. The CDR3 loop spans 18 amino acids. The V gene's germline CDR1 is LNHDA and CDR2 SQIVND (reference sequence). The sample consisted of PBMCs, taken after 24 months of ibrutinib treatment. This clonotype originated in a human donor with chronic lymphocytic leukemia. This rearrangement joins TRBV19 to TRBJ2-5; 12 bases fit TRBD2. The CDR3 sequence: CASSPSGRAFGARETQYF. The CDR3 DNA reads as TGTGCCAGTAGCCCTAGCGGGAGGGCCTTTGGGGCGCGGGAGACCCAGTACTTC.